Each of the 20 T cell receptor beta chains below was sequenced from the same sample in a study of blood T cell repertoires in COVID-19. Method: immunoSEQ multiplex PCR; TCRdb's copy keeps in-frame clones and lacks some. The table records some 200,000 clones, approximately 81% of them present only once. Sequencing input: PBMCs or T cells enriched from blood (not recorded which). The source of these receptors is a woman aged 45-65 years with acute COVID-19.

The CDR3 sequence: CASRPPWRSSSFEGTQYF. In nucleotides, the CDR3 is TGTGCCAGCAGGCCCCCCTGGCGCTCCTCTAGTTTTGAAGGGACCCAGTACTTC. The V call is TRBV28, the J call TRBJ2-5; D unclear. Trimming took off 6 bases at V and 7 bases at J, with 30 bases between the two ends. CDR1 and CDR2 (germline): MDHEN, SYDVKM. This CDR3 comprises 18 residues.

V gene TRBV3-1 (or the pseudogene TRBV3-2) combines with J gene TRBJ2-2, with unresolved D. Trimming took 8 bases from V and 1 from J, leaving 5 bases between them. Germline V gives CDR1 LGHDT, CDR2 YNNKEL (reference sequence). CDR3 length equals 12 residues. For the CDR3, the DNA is TGTGCCAGCCAACTGAACACCGGGGAGCTGTTTTTT. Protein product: CASQLNTGELFF.

The CDR3 DNA is TGTGCCAGCAGCCCTGCGAGGGACAGTCGCTGGGAGCAGTACTTC. This gives the protein CASSPARDSRWEQYF. The chain links TRBV3-1 (or the pseudogene TRBV3-2) to TRBJ2-7; 7 nucleotides agree with TRBD1. V lost 4 bases to trimming and J lost 7 bases; unmatched junction nucleotides: 13. The germline V gene has CDR1 LGHDT and CDR2 YNNKEL (reference sequence). The CDR3 is made up of 15 amino acids.

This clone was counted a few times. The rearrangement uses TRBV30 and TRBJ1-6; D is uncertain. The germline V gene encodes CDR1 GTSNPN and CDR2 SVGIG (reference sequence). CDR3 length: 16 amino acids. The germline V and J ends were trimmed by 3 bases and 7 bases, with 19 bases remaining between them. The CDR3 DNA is TGTGCCTGGAGCCCTAATGCGTCCCATCGGAATTCACCCCTCCACTTT. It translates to CAWSPNASHRNSPLHF.

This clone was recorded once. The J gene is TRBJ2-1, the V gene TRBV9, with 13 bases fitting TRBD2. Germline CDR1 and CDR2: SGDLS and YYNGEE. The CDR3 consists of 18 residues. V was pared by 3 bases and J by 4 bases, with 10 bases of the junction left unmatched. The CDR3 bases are TGTGCCAGCAGCGGACCAGGACTAGCGGGGGAGAATTACAATGAGCAGTTCTTC. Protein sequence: CASSGPGLAGENYNEQFF.

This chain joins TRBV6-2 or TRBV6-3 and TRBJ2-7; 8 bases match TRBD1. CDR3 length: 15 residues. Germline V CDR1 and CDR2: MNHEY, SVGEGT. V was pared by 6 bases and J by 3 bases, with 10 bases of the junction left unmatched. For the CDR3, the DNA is TGTGCCAGCAGCCACGCGACAGGGGCCGTCTACGAGCAGTACTTC. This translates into CASSHATGAVYEQYF.

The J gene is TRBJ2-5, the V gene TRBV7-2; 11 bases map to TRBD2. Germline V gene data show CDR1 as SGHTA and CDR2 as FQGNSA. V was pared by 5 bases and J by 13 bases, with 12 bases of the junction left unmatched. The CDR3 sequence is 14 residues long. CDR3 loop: CASSPDSGRARPYF. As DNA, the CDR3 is TGTGCCAGCAGCCCAGATAGCGGGAGGGCCCGTCCGTACTTC.

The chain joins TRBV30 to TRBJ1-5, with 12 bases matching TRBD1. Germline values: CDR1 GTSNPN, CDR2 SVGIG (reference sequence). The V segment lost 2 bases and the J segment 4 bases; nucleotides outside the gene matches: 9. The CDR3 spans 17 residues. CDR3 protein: CAWSSGDRGLRNQPQHF. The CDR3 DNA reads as TGTGCCTGGAGTTCGGGGGACAGGGGGCTTCGGAATCAGCCCCAGCATTTT.

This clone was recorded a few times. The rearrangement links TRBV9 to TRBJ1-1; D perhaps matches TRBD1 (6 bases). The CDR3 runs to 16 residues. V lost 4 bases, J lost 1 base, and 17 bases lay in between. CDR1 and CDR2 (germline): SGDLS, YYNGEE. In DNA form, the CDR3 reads TGTGCCAGCAGCCTAAGAAGTACAGGGACGAACACTGAAGCTTTCTTT. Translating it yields CASSLRSTGTNTEAFF.

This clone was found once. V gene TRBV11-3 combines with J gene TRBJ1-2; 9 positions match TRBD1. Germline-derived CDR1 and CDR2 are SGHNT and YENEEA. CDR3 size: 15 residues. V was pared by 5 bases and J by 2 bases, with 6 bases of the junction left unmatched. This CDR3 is CASSQQGAVNYGYTF. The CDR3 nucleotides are TGTGCCAGCAGCCAACAGGGGGCAGTGAACTATGGCTACACCTTC.

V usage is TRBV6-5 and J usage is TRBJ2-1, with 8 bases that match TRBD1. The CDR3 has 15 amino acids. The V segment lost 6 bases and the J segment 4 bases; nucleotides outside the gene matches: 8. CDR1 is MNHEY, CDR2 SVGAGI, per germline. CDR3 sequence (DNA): TGTGCCAGCAGATGGGACAGGACCCTTTACAATGAGCAGTTCTTC. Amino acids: CASRWDRTLYNEQFF.

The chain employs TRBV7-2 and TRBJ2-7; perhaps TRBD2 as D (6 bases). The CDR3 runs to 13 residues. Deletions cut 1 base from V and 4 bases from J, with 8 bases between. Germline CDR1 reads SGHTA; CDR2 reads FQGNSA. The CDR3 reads CASSLGTKYEQYF. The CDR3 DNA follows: TGTGCCAGCAGCTTAGGGACTAAGTACGAGCAGTACTTC.

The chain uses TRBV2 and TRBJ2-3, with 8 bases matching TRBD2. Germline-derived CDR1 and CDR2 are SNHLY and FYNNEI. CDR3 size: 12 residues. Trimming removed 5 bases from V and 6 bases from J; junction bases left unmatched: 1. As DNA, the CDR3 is TGTGCCAGCAGTCGGGGGGGGGATACGCAGTATTTT. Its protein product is CASSRGGDTQYF.

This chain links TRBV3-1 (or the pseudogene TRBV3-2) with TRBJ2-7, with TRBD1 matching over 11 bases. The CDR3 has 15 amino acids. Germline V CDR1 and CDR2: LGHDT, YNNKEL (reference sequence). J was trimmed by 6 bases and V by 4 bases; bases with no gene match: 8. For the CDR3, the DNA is TGTGCCAGCAGCCTTACCGGGACAGGGGGGAGCGAGCAGTACTTC. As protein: CASSLTGTGGSEQYF.

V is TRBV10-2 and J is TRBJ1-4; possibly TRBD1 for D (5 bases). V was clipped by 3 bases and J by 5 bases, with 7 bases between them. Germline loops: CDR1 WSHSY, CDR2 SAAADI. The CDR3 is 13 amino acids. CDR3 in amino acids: CASSEQVNEKLFF. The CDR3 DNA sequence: TGCGCCAGCAGTGAACAGGTGAATGAAAAACTGTTTTTT.

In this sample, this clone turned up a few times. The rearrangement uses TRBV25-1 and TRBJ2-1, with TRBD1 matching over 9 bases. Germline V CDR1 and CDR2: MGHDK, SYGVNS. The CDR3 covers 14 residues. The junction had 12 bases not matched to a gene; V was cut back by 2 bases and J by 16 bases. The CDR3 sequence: CASSEAPYRGPLFF. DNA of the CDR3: TGTGCCAGCAGTGAAGCACCATACAGGGGGCCCCTATTCTTC.

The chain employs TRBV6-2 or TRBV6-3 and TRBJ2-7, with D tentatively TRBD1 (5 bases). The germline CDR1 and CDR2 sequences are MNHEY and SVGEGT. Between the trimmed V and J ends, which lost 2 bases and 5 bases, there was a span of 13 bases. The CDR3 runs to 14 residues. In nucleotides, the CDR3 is TGTGCCAGCAGTTACGGGGCGATCGTAAACGAGCAGTACTTC. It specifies CASSYGAIVNEQYF.

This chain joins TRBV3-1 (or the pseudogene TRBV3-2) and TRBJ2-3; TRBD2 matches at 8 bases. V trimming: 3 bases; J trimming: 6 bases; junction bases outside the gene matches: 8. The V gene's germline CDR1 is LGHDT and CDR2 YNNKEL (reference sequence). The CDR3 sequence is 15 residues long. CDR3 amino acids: CASSQTGTSVDTQYF. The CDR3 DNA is TGTGCCAGCAGCCAGACCGGGACTAGTGTTGATACGCAGTATTTT.

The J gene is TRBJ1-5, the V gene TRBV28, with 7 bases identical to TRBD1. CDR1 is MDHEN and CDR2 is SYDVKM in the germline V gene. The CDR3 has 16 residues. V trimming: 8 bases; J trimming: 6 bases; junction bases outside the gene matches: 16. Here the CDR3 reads CASSLTDRSPRQPQHF. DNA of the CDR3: TGTGCCAGCTCCCTAACGGACAGGTCGCCGCGTCAGCCCCAGCATTTT. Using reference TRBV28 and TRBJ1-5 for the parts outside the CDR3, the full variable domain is DVKVTQSSRYLVKRTGEKVFLECVQDMDHENMFWYRQDPGLGLRLIYFSYDVKMKEKGDIPEGYSVSREKKERFSLILESASTNQTSMYLCASSLTDRSPRQPQHFGDGTRLSIL.

DNA for the CDR3: TGCGCCAGCAGCGAAGGGATGCGTCTAGCATCCTACAATGAGCAGTTCTTC. It yields the protein CASSEGMRLASYNEQFF. The V gene is TRBV5-1, the J gene TRBJ2-1; a possible D gene is TRBD2 (5 bases). The CDR3 extends over 17 amino acids. CDR1 is SGHRS, CDR2 YFSETQ, per germline. V lost 4 bases and J 1 base, leaving 18 bases between the germline ends. Full variable domain (outside the CDR3, taken from reference TRBV5-1 and TRBJ2-1): KAGVTQTPRYLIKTRGQQVTLSCSPISGHRSVSWYQQTPGQGLQFLFEYFSETQRNKGNFPGRFSGRQFSNSRSEMNVSTLELGDSALYLCASSEGMRLASYNEQFFGPGTRLTVL.